This TCR beta chain was documented in a study of cytomegalovirus exposure and HLA in healthy donors (dated by TCRdb to the late 2010s). For context, the study as a whole: According to an earlier analysis of 550 to 700 of the donors, about 179 million T cells yielded 117 million unique TCR beta sequences and approximately 300 Gb of sequence data. Donor age, sex, ethnicity and CMV serostatus were compiled together with the repertoire data. Because of strong linkage in the cohort, a handful of DR-DQ haplotypes were treated as single units for association and clustering. HLA typing covered class I and class II loci at four-digit resolution. The T cell repertoires of 666 subjects were profiled by immunosequencing and related to cytomegalovirus serostatus. An early release covering more than 500 HLA-typed donors comprised about 310 gigabases of sequencing data and around 80 million unique TCR sequences. Besides the first cohort of 550 to 750 subjects, a separate validation cohort made up of over 95 different subjects was used. To predict cytomegalovirus infection status, the study combined high-throughput TCR immunosequencing, statistical association of individual TCRs with disease status, and machine learning. In the later analysis, no new phenotypic data were used to find candidate immune exposures; instead, reliance was placed on TCR beta sequences and their occurrence across donors. An earlier analysis of several hundred of the donors applied high-throughput TCR beta sequencing to assess whether each TCR beta V gene segment acted as functional or pseudogenic. Every discovery cohort repertoire had been produced on one sequencing platform. A later genetic analysis used genome-wide SNP genotypes for about 60% of the roughly 700 donors, treating that subset as a discovery cohort. The aim of the study was to test whether cataloging public T cell receptors could identify signatures of past pathogen exposure. A later analysis re-analyzed previously published TCR beta repertoires from approximately 670 donors and added high-resolution HLA genotyping to study TCR occurrence patterns. The genetic ancestry cluster associated with self-reported Caucasian donors included about four fifths of the 398 genotyped donors. Across about 370 genotyped donors of the cohort, an average of about 220,000 unique TCR beta nucleotide sequences per donor were sequenced, and approximately 17% of those sequences were non-productive. The number of donors typed differed by locus, with roughly 629-640 for A, B, C, DRB1 and DQB1, more than 500 for DQA1, approximately 580 for DPA1, and about 450 for DPB1.

The research as a whole found: Because counts were too low, about 18 rarely observed V segments, including chromosome 9 orphons, were excluded from the earlier analysis of several hundred of the donors. Linkage disequilibrium might explain the correlated functional status among segregating V segments, but an unknown experimental factor could not be excluded. A further reported finding was that TCR beta sequences accurately predicted the HLA-A and HLA-B alleles for most subjects in the first cohort. The study gave a list of under 200 TCR beta chains associated with cytomegalovirus. In vitro tests confirmed that a few of the cytomegalovirus-associated TCR beta chains recognize cytomegalovirus antigens. A cluster of highly shared sequence variants was judged likely to represent a technical artifact of the sequencing pipeline. In a later analysis, TCR association rates were found to vary across HLA loci, with the most associated TCRs seen for DRB1 alleles and the fewest for HLA-C alleles. According to a later analysis, parvovirus B19, influenza, CMV and Epstein-Barr virus appeared linked to several top co-occurrence clusters. While some public TCRs were present in many individuals, most TCR sequences turned up only very rarely across donors. In a later analysis, HLA-associated TCR beta chains were found to be more clonally expanded and to have lower generation probabilities than equally common non-associated chains. Specific HLA alleles were associated with over 15,000 TCR beta sequences at a false discovery rate of 0.05 in a later analysis. In a later analysis, most CMV-associated TCR beta chains were found to appear HLA-restricted, with HLA associations seemingly driven largely by CMV exposure. In both the original and validation cohorts, the classifier was reported to diagnose cytomegalovirus status with high specificity and sensitivity. The 87-base-pair reads could not distinguish some IMGT-functional V segments, including TRBV6-2 and TRBV6-3, so those segments were excluded. The presence/absence analyses assumed that sequencing depth was roughly uniform across donors, and that assumption may not be true. The cohort was sequenced for TCR beta chains only, and without alpha or paired-chain data the features that could be detected were limited. A later genetic analysis reported fewer N-insertions in productive TCRs among donors in an Asian-associated ancestry cluster than the approximately 700-donor mean. Because HLA typing was missing for some donors at each locus, association tests included only the typed subset. When HLA alleles, especially DR and DQ, strongly co-occurred, TCR associations were difficult to assign to individual alleles. CMV serostatus was the only immune exposure information available for the cohort. In a later genetic analysis, a missense DCLRE1C variant was associated with V-gene and J-gene trimming of TCR beta chains, and the association was replicated in an independent cohort. The authors suggested that the approach could potentially be extended to other disease states and immunological phenotypes. Broadly in line with IMGT annotations, most TCR beta V segments showed up in productive rearrangements about 87% or about 30% of the time in an earlier analysis of several hundred of the donors.

About this clone: Its antigen is currently not known. Base qualities are not provided; no much larger clone lies one nucleotide away.

V is shortened by 4 bases, J by 10 bases, and the region joining them spans 14 bases. CDR1 and CDR2 are drawn from the germline V gene: MDHEN, SYDVKM. Counted from cysteine to phenylalanine, this CDR3 has 12 amino acids. Left in the record is the CDR3 DNA by itself, 36 bases read in frame from the first base. The library came from the immunoSEQ multiplex PCR assay. A mixture of 60 forward primers for TCR Vbeta segments and 13 reverse primers for TCR Jbeta segments was used in the multiplex PCR. The CDR3 region of rearranged TCR beta genes was amplified from genomic DNA with a multiplex PCR assay. The Illumina HiSeq System was used to sequence the amplified TCR beta libraries as 87-base-pair reads. For the original study's pipeline: In a later analysis, tens of millions of unique TCR beta chains were counted across the approximately 620 repertoires, and roughly 9.9 million of these chains were shared by at least two donors. A nearest-neighbor algorithm error-corrected the raw reads and collapsed the reads into unique sequences, merging closely related sequences to remove PCR and sequencing errors. Alignment of CDR3 sequences to IMGT reference sequences was used to assign V, D and J gene segments. For a sequence to be retained, a match of at least six nucleotides was required to both a V gene segment and a J gene segment. A rearrangement counted as productive if the CDR3 had no stop codons and remained in frame with V and J, and every other rearrangement counted as non-productive. Following IMGT convention, CDR3 was defined as the stretch from the second conserved V-encoded cysteine up to the conserved J-encoded phenylalanine. The earlier analysis of some 550 of the donors excluded any sequence lacking an unambiguous match to a single V gene segment. In an earlier analysis of a few hundred of the donors, a V segment was called functional when productive rearrangements were above 56.7%, and segregating when the standard deviation between donors exceeded 5%. To diagnose cytomegalovirus status from the catalog of TCR beta chain sequences, a statistical classification framework was built. A later analysis assigned V and J genes by comparing TCR nucleotide sequences with IMGT/GENE-DB human TR gene sequences. The TCRdist pipeline was used in a later analysis to assign CDR3 sequences and most-parsimonious VDJ recombination scenarios. In a later analysis, each TCR beta chain was defined by its CDR3 amino acid sequence together with its V-gene family, and reads without a unique V-gene family were excluded. A later analysis removed several hundred highly shared, low-generation-probability nucleotide sequences to deal with suspected cross-contamination and a sequencing artifact. A later analysis calculated a clonal expansion index for each public chain from normalized within-repertoire ranks of inferred template counts. Generation probabilities in a later analysis came from a VDJ recombination model fitted to out-of-frame rearrangements, and those results were checked against IGoR. Hypergeometric tests were used in a later analysis to score TCR-TCR, TCR-HLA and TCR-CMV co-occurrence, with a repertoire-size bias correction applied to the TCR pairs. In a later analysis, false discovery rates were estimated by permuting HLA or CMV assignments 20 times. In a later analysis, co-occurring TCRs were grouped using DBSCAN, and TCRdist sequence similarity was added for clustering within HLA-allele-positive subsets. Repertoires with fewer than 30,000 or more than 120,000 public chains, plus five repertoires with anomalous nucleotide sharing, were excluded from co-occurrence clustering. The source is immuneACCESS, and TCRdb retained only in-frame sequences with V and J called. Part of the clones is not carried over; for the studies checked, unresolved V genes explain less than half of this, and the remainder is unexplained. V and J calls and clone size follow that table, whereas D and trimming were derived from the DNA. The sample profile shows about 210,000 clones; approximately 86% of them were found once. Under 1.2% of the sample is in the top ten clones.

In total, roughly 670 healthy bone marrow donors made up the cohort. All cohort members were sampled while nominally healthy, although unrecorded immune exposures were likely present. The donor tested CMV seronegative and was one of the 352 seronegative cohort members. A peripheral blood sample was provided by each donor, and peripheral blood mononuclear cells were used for TCR beta sequencing. Genomic DNA was extracted from the blood cell samples with the Qiagen DNeasy Blood Extraction Kit. The clonotype comes from a boy between 2 and 10 years old in good health and CMV-seronegative. This chain is built from TRBV28 and TRBJ2-7, and possibly TRBD2, on 5 matching bases. Sequencing was performed on PBMCs. CDR3 sequence: CASSSGLANQYF. The DNA sequence follows: TGTGCCAGCAGTTCAGGACTTGCTAACCAGTACTTC.